This TCR beta chain was identified in a study of T cell responses to AZD1222 COVID-19 vaccine. The protocol was immunoSEQ multiplex PCR, while the TCRdb copy is restricted to in-frame clones and leaves out a portion. This table holds under 150,000 clones, almost 95% found once. The CDR3 loop spans 13 amino acids. The V gene lost 10 bases and the J gene lost 3 bases, with 15 bases spanning the gap. The chain carries TRBV12-3 or TRBV12-4 and TRBJ1-2; D is unresolved. The TCR sequence derives from an adult who received the AZD1222 COVID-19 vaccine. Sequencing used peripheral blood, obtained 28 days after the second AZD1222 dose. DNA for the CDR3: TGTGCCACCGCGGTGGAGGGTTACTATGGCTACACCTTC. Protein sequence: CATAVEGYYGYTF.